A single sample is the source of the 31 T cell receptor beta chains below, sequenced in a study of T cell repertoires in cytomegalovirus infection (dated by TCRdb to between 2018 and 2021). The treatment or condition label here, explained by the study, means: in vitro stimulation with specific CMV peptide epitopes to enrich CMV-specific T cells. These receptors lack a known antigen. Sequenced on an Illumina HiSeq 1500. The public reads were run again by TCRdb, first through fastp at Q25 and then through MiXCR, and only productive beta chains were kept. A single entry per CDR3 protein holds the most common genes and DNA from its merged rows. This sample holds approximately 990,000 distinct CDR3 sequences; roughly a third were observed only once. The biggest ten clones account for roughly an eighth of the sample. This specimen consisted of cultured CD8+ T cells from PBMCs, obtained from culture after CMV antigen stimulation. These receptors were obtained from a human donor in good health (CMV status not recorded). Some clones in this sample may be carry-over from other donors' samples.

This clonotype came up many times. V usage is TRBV7-2 and J usage is TRBJ1-5; D may be TRBD1 (5 bases). The V and J ends lost 5 bases and 0 bases respectively, with 11 bases between them. Germline CDR1 SGHTA, CDR2 FQGNSA. The CDR3 consists of 15 residues. The CDR3 region is CASSPGRGSNQPQHF. CDR3 DNA sequence: TGTGCCAGCAGCCCGGGGAGGGGTAGCAATCAGCCCCAGCATTTT.

The chain joins TRBV2 to TRBJ1-2, with 9 bases lining up with TRBD1. J was trimmed by 4 bases and V by 8 bases; bases with no gene match: 23. CDR1 and CDR2 (germline): SNHLY, FYNNEI. This CDR3 has 19 residues. In nucleotides, the CDR3 is TGTGCCAGCCCGAAGAACCGGGACAGGGCCTCCGCTCCAATCTATGGCTACACCTTC. It is translated as CASPKNRDRASAPIYGYTF.

V and J are TRBV7-9 and TRBJ1-1, with D unresolved. Deletions cut 5 bases from V and 5 bases from J, with 12 bases between. Germline CDR1 and CDR2: SEHNR and FQNEAQ (reference sequence). The CDR3 contains 13 residues. The CDR3 protein is CASSPETSTEAFF. In DNA form, the CDR3 reads TGTGCCAGCAGCCCCGAAACGTCGACTGAAGCTTTCTTT.

This clonotype was observed a handful of times. Germline and junction disagree at one end, which may indicate a read error. This chain joins TRBV12-3 or TRBV12-4 and TRBJ1-1, with TRBD1 matching 10 bases. The length of the CDR3 is 16 residues. CDR3 DNA: TGTGCCAGCAGATTAGACAGGGGGCGGTCGAACACTGAAGCTTTCTTT. Translating it yields CASRLDRGRSNTEAFF.

This clonotype has a count of ten or more. This chain links TRBV19 with TRBJ1-1, with 8 bases that match TRBD1. Losses at the gene ends were 5 bases for V and 0 bases for J; bases not matched to a gene: 5. This CDR3 region has 15 residues. Looked up from germline, CDR1 is LNHDA and CDR2 is SQIVND (reference sequence). CDR3 region: CASSPWDRLNTEAFF. The CDR3 nucleotides are TGTGCCAGTAGTCCCTGGGACAGGTTGAACACTGAAGCTTTCTTT.

This clonotype was counted at least ten times. The rearrangement links TRBV7-2 to TRBJ2-7, with D hard to call. With 1 base removed from V and 1 base from J, the gap between germline ends came to 11 bases. Germline V gene sequence: CDR1 SGHTA, CDR2 FQGNSA. The CDR3 runs 15 residues. This chain's CDR3 is CASSLEALSSYEQYF. The CDR3 DNA sequence: TGTGCCAGCAGCTTAGAGGCGCTGAGTTCCTACGAGCAGTACTTC.

Comments on this clonotype: Given a much more abundant clone one base away, this may be a read error. The chain combines TRBV6-2 or TRBV6-3 with TRBJ1-2, with TRBD1 as a possible D gene (6 bases). This CDR3 has 13 amino acids. Germline V gene lookup returns CDR1 MNHEY and CDR2 SVGEGT. V was trimmed by 6 bases and J by 4 bases, leaving 12 bases between them. The CDR3 here is CASSPDSIYGYTF. Written as DNA, the CDR3 is TGTGCCAGCAGCCCGGACAGTATCTATGGCTACACCTTC.

Only a few counts were recorded for this clonotype. This chain connects TRBV18 to TRBJ2-1; 13 bases are a match to TRBD2. Looked up from germline, CDR1 is KGHSH and CDR2 is LQKENI. V was pared by 3 bases and J by 2 bases, with 4 bases of the junction left unmatched. This CDR3 is built from 17 residues. The CDR3: CASSPLGLAGPYNEQFF. CDR3 in DNA: TGTGCCAGCTCACCCTTGGGACTAGCGGGACCCTACAATGAGCAGTTCTTC.

This clonotype came up a few times. An end of the junction does not agree with germline; a read error may underlie this. The V and J genes are TRBV5-3 and TRBJ1-2, with a possible D match to TRBD1 (5 bases). TRBV5-3 is noted as an ORF with a role that remains uncertain. The CDR3 is made up of 14 amino acids. CDR3 sequence: CASSSPQVGYGYTF. The CDR3 nucleotides are TGTGCCAGCAGCTCCCCACAGGTCGGCTATGGCTACACCTTC.

The gene calls are TRBV6-1 and TRBJ2-4; TRBD2 agrees at 11 bases. V was pared by 8 bases and J by 10 bases, with 16 bases of the junction left unmatched. The CDR3 runs 16 residues. The germline gives CDR1 MNHNS, CDR2 SASEGT. CDR3 region: CASQRVAGGDRVIQYF. CDR3 nucleotides: TGTGCCAGCCAAAGGGTAGCGGGGGGGGACCGTGTGATTCAGTACTTC.

The gene calls are TRBV11-3 and TRBJ2-1, with D possibly being TRBD1 or TRBD2 (5 bases each). Germline V gene data show CDR1 as SGHNT and CDR2 as YENEEA. V dropped 5 bases and J dropped 9 bases, with 14 bases sitting between them. CDR3 length: 13 amino acids. CDR3 region: CASSNRDGPEQFF. The CDR3 nucleotides are TGTGCCAGCAGCAACCGGGACGGCCCTGAGCAGTTCTTC.

The chain combines TRBV4-3 with TRBJ2-2; the D is unclear. This CDR3 has 14 residues. Trimming pared 0 bases from V and 7 bases from J, leaving 9 bases between. The V gene's germline CDR1 is LGHNA and CDR2 YSLEER. The CDR3 reads CASSQDKGNGELFF. Here the CDR3 DNA reads TGCGCCAGCAGCCAAGACAAAGGAAACGGGGAGCTGTTTTTT.

The gene calls are TRBV7-6 and TRBJ1-1; D unresolved. The CDR3 is 17 residues long. The germline V gene encodes CDR1 SGHVS and CDR2 FNYEAQ. V was trimmed by 0 bases and J by 0 bases, leaving 14 bases between them. CDR3: CASSLAHGDRMNTEAFF. The CDR3 DNA reads TGTGCCAGCAGCTTAGCGCACGGGGATCGAATGAACACTGAAGCTTTCTTT.

The rearrangement joins TRBV20-1 to TRBJ2-5; D is unresolved. The CDR3 is 11 amino acids. CDR1 and CDR2 from the germline V gene are DFQATT and SNEGSKA (reference sequence). V lost 5 bases to trimming and J lost 5 bases, with 9 bases between them. The CDR3 bases are TGCAGTGCTCGAGCTGGCGAGACCCAGTACTTC. It specifies CSARAGETQYF.

This clonotype was observed a handful of times. The DNA for the CDR3 is TGCGCCAGCAGCGAGGAGTTAGCAGATACGCAGTATTTT. Amino acid sequence: CASSEELADTQYF. The chain carries TRBV5-1 and TRBJ2-3; the D is unclear. This CDR3 is 13 amino acids long. V was shortened by 4 bases and J by 4 bases, with 10 bases between the two germline ends. CDR1 and CDR2 (germline): SGHRS, YFSETQ.

The sample holds one count of this clonotype. The chain is built from TRBV19 and TRBJ1-1; D remains ambiguous. The CDR3 contains 13 residues. Germline CDR1 reads LNHDA; CDR2 reads SQIVND (reference sequence). The germline V and J ends were trimmed by 1 base and 5 bases, with 8 bases remaining between them. CDR3 region: CASSIGSMTEAFF. CDR3 sequence (DNA): TGTGCCAGTAGTATAGGATCGATGACTGAAGCTTTCTTT.

This chain connects TRBV20-1 to TRBJ2-3; D not certain. The CDR3 has 14 residues. CDR1 DFQATT and CDR2 SNEGSKA come from the germline V gene (reference sequence). With 1 base removed from V and 5 bases from J, the gap between germline ends came to 13 bases. The CDR3 region is CSARALPRVDTQYF. The DNA of the CDR3 is TGCAGTGCTAGAGCCCTCCCGAGAGTAGATACGCAGTATTTT.

This chain links TRBV28 with TRBJ2-2; tentatively, D is TRBD2 (6 bases). Trimming pared 6 bases from V and 5 bases from J, leaving 13 bases between. CDR3 length: 14 residues. Germline lookup yields CDR1 MDHEN and CDR2 SYDVKM. CDR3 nucleotide sequence: TGTGCCAGCAGCTCAATGGGGGGAACCGGGGAGCTGTTTTTT. Protein sequence: CASSSMGGTGELFF. Combining the CDR3 with reference TRBV28 and TRBJ2-2 gives the whole variable domain DVKVTQSSRYLVKRTGEKVFLECVQDMDHENMFWYRQDPGLGLRLIYFSYDVKMKEKGDIPEGYSVSREKKERFSLILESASTNQTSMYLCASSSMGGTGELFFGEGSRLTVL.

This clonotype came up a few times. The rearrangement joins TRBV7-9 to TRBJ2-3, with TRBD2 matching over 9 bases. Germline V CDR1 and CDR2: SEHNR, FQNEAQ (reference sequence). The CDR3 sequence is 16 residues long. V trimming: 1 base; J trimming: 4 bases; junction bases outside the gene matches: 6. The CDR3 DNA follows: TGTGCCAGCAGCTTAGACGGCGGGGGGGGGCCAGATACGCAGTATTTT. It translates to CASSLDGGGGPDTQYF.

Regarding this clonotype: With a much larger clone just one base away, this may be a read error. This rearrangement joins TRBV7-2 to TRBJ2-1, with D tentatively TRBD2 (6 bases). The germline gives CDR1 SGHTA, CDR2 FQGNSA. CDR3 size: 15 residues. Deletions cut 2 bases from V and 10 bases from J, with 18 bases between. The DNA of the CDR3 is TGTGCCAGCAGCTTAATTGGCGGGGAGGCCGAGGAGCAGTTCTTC. This codes for CASSLIGGEAEEQFF.

Many counts were recorded for this clonotype. The J gene is TRBJ2-7, the V gene TRBV6-5; D is unclear. Germline loops: CDR1 MNHEY, CDR2 SVGAGI. The CDR3 is made up of 15 amino acids. V was shortened by 0 bases and J by 3 bases, with 12 bases between the two germline ends. The CDR3 is CASSYSVAKIYEQYF. The DNA of the CDR3 is TGTGCCAGCAGTTACTCAGTCGCCAAAATCTACGAGCAGTACTTC.

The rearrangement uses TRBV20-1 and TRBJ2-1; TRBD2 is a possible D gene (6 bases). The CDR3 has 15 residues. CDR1 and CDR2 from the germline V gene are DFQATT and SNEGSKA (reference sequence). Between the trimmed V and J ends, which lost 3 bases and 10 bases, there was a span of 22 bases. CDR3 protein: CSASYRAGIVAEQFF. As DNA, the CDR3 is TGCAGTGCTAGTTATCGGGCGGGGATCGTAGCGGAGCAGTTCTTC.

This chain joins TRBV5-6 and TRBJ1-2, with D unclear. V was shortened by 0 bases and J by 4 bases, with 16 bases between the two germline ends. The CDR3 totals 16 residues. The V gene's germline CDR1 is SGHDT and CDR2 YYEEEE. In DNA, the CDR3 is TGTGCCAGCAGCTTGGCCCCTACGGAGTCTAGCTATGGCTACACCTTC. This encodes CASSLAPTESSYGYTF.

In its sample, this clonotype was seen a few times. The rearrangement uses TRBV6-2 or TRBV6-3 and TRBJ2-3; 9 bases are a match to TRBD2. The V gene end was trimmed by 0 bases and the J gene end by 4 bases; junction bases not matched to a gene: 8. In germline, CDR1 is MNHEY, CDR2 SVGEGT. CDR3 length equals 17 residues. This CDR3 is CASSYSSGLASADTQYF. CDR3 DNA: TGTGCCAGCAGTTACTCCTCGGGACTAGCAAGCGCAGATACGCAGTATTTT.

This clonotype was detected a few times. The CDR3 reads CASSWGQRQGGYTF. CDR3 coding DNA: TGTGCCAGCAGCTGGGGACAGAGGCAAGGAGGCTACACCTTC. The J gene is TRBJ1-2, the V gene TRBV5-4; 7 nucleotides agree with TRBD1. Germline trimming cut 3 bases from V and 8 bases from J; bases unmatched to any gene: 10. The CDR3 has 14 residues. Germline CDR1 reads SGHNT; CDR2 reads YYREEE (reference sequence).

The V call is TRBV6-1, the J call TRBJ2-7; D may be TRBD1 (7 bases). V was trimmed by 3 bases and J by 1 base, leaving 16 bases between them. Germline CDR1 MNHNS, CDR2 SASEGT. The CDR3 contains 16 residues. The CDR3, as DNA: TGTGCCAGCAGTGACTACCCAGGGGGGATGTCCTACGAGCAGTACTTC. It encodes CASSDYPGGMSYEQYF.

V usage is TRBV10-3 and J usage is TRBJ1-2, with unresolved D. The CDR3 has 16 amino acids. Germline V gene data show CDR1 as ENHRY and CDR2 as SYGVKD. V lost 1 base to trimming and J lost 1 base, with 13 bases between them. The CDR3 nucleotides are TGTGCCATCAGTGAGTGGCAGGCACTGAATAACTATGGCTACACCTTC. Translating it yields CAISEWQALNNYGYTF.

This clonotype was observed many times. The chain uses TRBV7-6 and TRBJ2-2; perhaps TRBD1 as D (8 bases). Germline-derived CDR1 and CDR2 are SGHVS and FNYEAQ. Trimming took 1 base from V and 1 from J, leaving 13 bases between them. This CDR3 is 17 amino acids long. The CDR3 sequence is CASSLEQGGLNTGELFF. In DNA form, the CDR3 reads TGTGCCAGCAGCTTAGAACAGGGGGGGTTGAACACCGGGGAGCTGTTTTTT. Supplemented by reference TRBV7-6 and TRBJ2-2, the full variable domain reads GAGVSQSPRYKVTKRGQDVALRCDPISGHVSLYWYRQALGQGPEFLTYFNYEAQQDKSGLPNDRFSAERPEGSISTLTIQRTEQRDSAMYRCASSLEQGGLNTGELFFGEGSRLTVL.

This clonotype was detected only a few times. This chain uses TRBV20-1 with TRBJ2-5, with TRBD2 matching 13 bases. The CDR3 spans 14 residues. The germline V gene encodes CDR1 DFQATT and CDR2 SNEGSKA (reference sequence). V lost 3 bases to trimming and J lost 5 bases; unmatched junction nucleotides: 3. CDR3 amino acids: CSARTSGGWETQYF. In nucleotides, the CDR3 is TGCAGTGCTAGGACTAGCGGGGGGTGGGAGACCCAGTACTTC.

This clonotype was seen a few times. The V and J genes are TRBV7-2 and TRBJ2-1; 9 bases fit TRBD2. This CDR3 comprises 16 residues. Trimming took 1 base from V and 10 from J; bases not matched to a gene: 11. Germline V gene lookup returns CDR1 SGHTA and CDR2 FQGNSA. Here the CDR3 reads CASSLESQRGAWEQFF. CDR3 sequence (DNA): TGTGCCAGCAGCTTAGAGTCACAGCGGGGGGCCTGGGAGCAGTTCTTC.

The chain joins TRBV7-9 to TRBJ1-2, with 7 bases aligning to TRBD1. Trimming cost V 3 bases and J 8 bases; bases outside gene matches: 6. There are 13 residues in the CDR3. Germline V gene sequence: CDR1 SEHNR, CDR2 FQNEAQ (reference sequence). CDR3 sequence (DNA): TGTGCCAGCAGCTTTCAAACAGGGGACGGCTACACCTTC. This encodes CASSFQTGDGYTF. The whole variable domain, filled in from reference TRBV7-9 and TRBJ1-2, reads DTGVSQNPRHKITKRGQNVTFRCDPISEHNRLYWYRQTLGQGPEFLTYFQNEAQLEKSRLLSDRFSAERPKGSFSTLEIQRTEQGDSAMYLCASSFQTGDGYTFGSGTRLTVV.